This TCR beta chain was documented in a study of shared clonotypes between healthy human individuals. Study details: Plates per donor: three CD4 naive, three CD4 memory, two CD8 naive, one CD8 memory.

Cells designated naive CD8 were CD45RO-negative and were positively selected for CCR7, with terminally differentiated effector memory CD45RA+ cells excluded. Trimming took 6 bases from V and 4 from J; bases not matched to a gene: 5. The CDR3 sequence is 13 residues long. In germline, CDR1 is LNHDA, CDR2 SQIVND (reference sequence). Remarks on this clone: The antigen is unknown.

Genomic DNA of each subset was evenly split across several immunoSEQ plates. The protocol was immunoSEQ multiplex PCR, while the TCRdb copy is restricted to in-frame clones and leaves out a portion. The sample holds approximately 2,200,000 clones, about 92% seen once. Findings and limits, study-wide: Among non-shared clonotypes, generation probabilities were lower than among those shared by all four donors. Several donors shared 4.5% to 6.5% of their naive CD4 clonotypes.

The origin of this receptor is a man younger than 35 in good health. Some clones in this sample may be carry-over from other donors' samples. Sequencing was performed on naive CD8+ T cells from PBMCs. The chain combines TRBV19 with TRBJ1-1; 7 nucleotides align to TRBD1. The CDR3 region is CASRQGIGTEAFF. CDR3 nucleotide sequence: TGTGCCAGTAGACAGGGGATCGGCACTGAAGCTTTCTTT.